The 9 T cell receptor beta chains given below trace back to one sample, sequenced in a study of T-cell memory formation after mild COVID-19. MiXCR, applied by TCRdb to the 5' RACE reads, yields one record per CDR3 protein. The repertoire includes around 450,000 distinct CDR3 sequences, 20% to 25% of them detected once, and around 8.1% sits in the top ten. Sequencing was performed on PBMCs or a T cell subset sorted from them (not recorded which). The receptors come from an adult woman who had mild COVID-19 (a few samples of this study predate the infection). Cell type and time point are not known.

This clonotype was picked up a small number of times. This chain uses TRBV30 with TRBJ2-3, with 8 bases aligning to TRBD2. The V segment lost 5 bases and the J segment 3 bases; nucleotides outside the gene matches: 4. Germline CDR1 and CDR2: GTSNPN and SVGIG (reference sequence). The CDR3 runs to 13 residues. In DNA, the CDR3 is TGTGCCTGGTCGGGGGGGGGAACAGATACGCAGTATTTT. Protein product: CAWSGGGTDTQYF.

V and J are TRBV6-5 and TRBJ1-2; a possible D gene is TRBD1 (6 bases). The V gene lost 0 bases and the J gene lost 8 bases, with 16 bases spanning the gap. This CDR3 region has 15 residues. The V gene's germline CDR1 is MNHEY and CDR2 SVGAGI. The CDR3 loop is CASSYSARGRGGYTF. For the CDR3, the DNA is TGTGCCAGCAGTTACTCCGCTCGGGGGCGTGGCGGCTACACCTTC.

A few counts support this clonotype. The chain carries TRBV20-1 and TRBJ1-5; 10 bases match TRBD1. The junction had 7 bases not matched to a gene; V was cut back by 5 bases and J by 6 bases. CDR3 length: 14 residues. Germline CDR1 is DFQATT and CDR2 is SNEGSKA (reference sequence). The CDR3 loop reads CSADGTGDRQPQHF. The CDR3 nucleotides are TGCAGTGCTGACGGGACAGGGGATCGTCAGCCCCAGCATTTT.

CDR3: CATSDGGQGTNGYTF. DNA of the CDR3: TGTGCCACCAGTGATGGGGGACAGGGAACAAATGGCTACACCTTC. The chain links TRBV24-1 to TRBJ1-2; 9 nucleotides line up with TRBD1. The CDR3 extends over 15 amino acids. Germline V gives CDR1 KGHDR, CDR2 SFDVKD. V lost 3 bases and J lost 6; bases outside the gene matches: 7.

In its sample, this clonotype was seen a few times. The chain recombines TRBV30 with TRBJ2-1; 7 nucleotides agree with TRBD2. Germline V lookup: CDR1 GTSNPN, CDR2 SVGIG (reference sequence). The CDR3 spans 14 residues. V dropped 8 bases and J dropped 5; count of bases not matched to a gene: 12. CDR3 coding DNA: TGTGCCCCTGGAGGAGAGCGGGAAAACAATGAGCAGTTCTTC. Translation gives CAPGGERENNEQFF.

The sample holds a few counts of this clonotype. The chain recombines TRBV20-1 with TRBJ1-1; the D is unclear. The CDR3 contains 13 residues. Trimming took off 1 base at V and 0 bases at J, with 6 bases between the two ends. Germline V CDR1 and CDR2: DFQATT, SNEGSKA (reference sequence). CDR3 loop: CSARVYVNTEAFF. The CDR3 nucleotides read TGCAGTGCTAGAGTTTACGTGAACACTGAAGCTTTCTTT.

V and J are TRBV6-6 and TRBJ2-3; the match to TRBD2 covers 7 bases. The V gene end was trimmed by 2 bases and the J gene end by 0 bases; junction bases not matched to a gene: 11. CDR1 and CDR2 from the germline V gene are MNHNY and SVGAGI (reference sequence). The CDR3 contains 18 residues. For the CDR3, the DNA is TGTGCCAGCAGTTACATGGCGGGAGAGGTTGGGAGCACAGATACGCAGTATTTT. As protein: CASSYMAGEVGSTDTQYF.

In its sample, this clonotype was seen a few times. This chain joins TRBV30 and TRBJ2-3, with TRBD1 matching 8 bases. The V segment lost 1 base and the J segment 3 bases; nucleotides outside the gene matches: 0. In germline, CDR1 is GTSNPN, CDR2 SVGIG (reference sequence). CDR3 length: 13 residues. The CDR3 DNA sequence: TGTGCCTGGAGTGGGACAGGGACAGATACGCAGTATTTT. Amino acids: CAWSGTGTDTQYF.

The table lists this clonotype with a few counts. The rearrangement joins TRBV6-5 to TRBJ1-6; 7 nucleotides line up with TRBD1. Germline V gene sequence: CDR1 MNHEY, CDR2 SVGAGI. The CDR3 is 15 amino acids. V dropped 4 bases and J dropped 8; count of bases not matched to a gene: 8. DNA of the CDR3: TGTGCCAGCAGTTCCCTGACAGGGAGGGATTCACCCCTCCACTTT. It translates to CASSSLTGRDSPLHF.